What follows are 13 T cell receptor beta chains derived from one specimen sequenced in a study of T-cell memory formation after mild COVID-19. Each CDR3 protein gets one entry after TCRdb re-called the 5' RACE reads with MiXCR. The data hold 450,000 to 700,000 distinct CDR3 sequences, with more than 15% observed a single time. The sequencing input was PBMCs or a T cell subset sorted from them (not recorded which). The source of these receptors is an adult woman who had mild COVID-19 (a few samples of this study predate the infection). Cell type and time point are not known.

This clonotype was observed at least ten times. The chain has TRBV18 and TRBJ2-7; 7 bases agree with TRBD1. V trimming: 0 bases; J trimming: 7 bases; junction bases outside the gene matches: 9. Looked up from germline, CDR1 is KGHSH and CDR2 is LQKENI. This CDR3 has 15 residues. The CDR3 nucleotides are TGTGCCAGCTCACCACCGGGACAGTTCCTTGGGGAGCAGTACTTC. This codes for CASSPPGQFLGEQYF.

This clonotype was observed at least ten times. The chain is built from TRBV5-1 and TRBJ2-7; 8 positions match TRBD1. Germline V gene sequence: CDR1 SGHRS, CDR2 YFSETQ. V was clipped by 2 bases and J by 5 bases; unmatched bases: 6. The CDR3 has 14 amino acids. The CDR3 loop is CASSLQGVGHEQYF. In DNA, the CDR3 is TGCGCCAGCAGCTTACAGGGGGTGGGCCACGAGCAGTACTTC.

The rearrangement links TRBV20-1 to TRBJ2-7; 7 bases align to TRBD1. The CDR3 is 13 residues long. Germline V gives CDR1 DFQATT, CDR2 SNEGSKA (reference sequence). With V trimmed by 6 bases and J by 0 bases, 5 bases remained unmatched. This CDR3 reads CSAPGQSSYEQYF. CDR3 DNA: TGCAGTGCCCCGGGACAGAGCTCCTACGAGCAGTACTTC.

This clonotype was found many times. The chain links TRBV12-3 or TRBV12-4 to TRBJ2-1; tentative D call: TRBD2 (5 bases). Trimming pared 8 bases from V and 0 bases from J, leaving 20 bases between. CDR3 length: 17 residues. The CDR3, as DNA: TGTGCCAGCGGATACACCGGACTCCCTAGCTCCTACAATGAGCAGTTCTTC. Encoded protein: CASGYTGLPSSYNEQFF.

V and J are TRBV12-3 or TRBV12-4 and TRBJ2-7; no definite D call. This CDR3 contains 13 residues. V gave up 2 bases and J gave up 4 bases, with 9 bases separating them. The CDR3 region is CASSLKSEYEQYF. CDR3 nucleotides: TGTGCCAGCAGTTTAAAGTCGGAGTACGAGCAGTACTTC.

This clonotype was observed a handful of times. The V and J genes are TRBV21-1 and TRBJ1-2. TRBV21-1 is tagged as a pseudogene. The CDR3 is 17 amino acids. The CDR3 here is CASSKSSGAGGNYGYTF. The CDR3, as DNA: TGTGCCAGCAGCAAATCTTCAGGGGCAGGAGGGAACTATGGCTACACCTTC.

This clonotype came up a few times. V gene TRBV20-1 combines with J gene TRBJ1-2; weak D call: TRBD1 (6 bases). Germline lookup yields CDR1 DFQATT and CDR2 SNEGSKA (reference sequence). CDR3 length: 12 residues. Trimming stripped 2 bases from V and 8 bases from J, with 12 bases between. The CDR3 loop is CSARRAGEGYTF. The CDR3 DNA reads TGCAGTGCTAGAAGGGCAGGGGAAGGCTACACCTTC.

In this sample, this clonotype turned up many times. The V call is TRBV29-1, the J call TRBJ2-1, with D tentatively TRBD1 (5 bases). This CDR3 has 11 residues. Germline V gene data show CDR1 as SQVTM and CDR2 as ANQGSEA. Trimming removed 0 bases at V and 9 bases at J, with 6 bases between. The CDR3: CSVEEQVEQFF. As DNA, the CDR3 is TGCAGCGTTGAAGAACAGGTTGAGCAGTTCTTC.

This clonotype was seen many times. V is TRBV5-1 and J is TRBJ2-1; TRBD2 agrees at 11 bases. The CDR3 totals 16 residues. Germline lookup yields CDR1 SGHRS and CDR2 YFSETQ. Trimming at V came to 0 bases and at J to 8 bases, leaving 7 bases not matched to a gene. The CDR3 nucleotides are TGCGCCAGCAGCTTGGCCAAAACTAGCGGGGGATATGAGCAGTTCTTC. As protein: CASSLAKTSGGYEQFF. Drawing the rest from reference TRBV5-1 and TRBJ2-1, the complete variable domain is KAGVTQTPRYLIKTRGQQVTLSCSPISGHRSVSWYQQTPGQGLQFLFEYFSETQRNKGNFPGRFSGRQFSNSRSEMNVSTLELGDSALYLCASSLAKTSGGYEQFFGPGTRLTVL.

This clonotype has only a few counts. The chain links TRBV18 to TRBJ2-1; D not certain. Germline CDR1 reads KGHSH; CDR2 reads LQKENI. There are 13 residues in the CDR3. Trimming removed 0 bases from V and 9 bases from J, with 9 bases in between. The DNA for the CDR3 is TGTGCCAGCTCACCACCGAAGCCGGCTGAGCAGTTCTTC. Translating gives CASSPPKPAEQFF.

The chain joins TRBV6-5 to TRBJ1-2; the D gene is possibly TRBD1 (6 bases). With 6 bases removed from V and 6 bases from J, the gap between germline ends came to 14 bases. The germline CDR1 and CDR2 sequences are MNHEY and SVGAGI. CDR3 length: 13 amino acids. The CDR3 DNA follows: TGTGCCAGCAGGAATCCAGGGGAGAATGGCTACACCTTC. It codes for CASRNPGENGYTF.

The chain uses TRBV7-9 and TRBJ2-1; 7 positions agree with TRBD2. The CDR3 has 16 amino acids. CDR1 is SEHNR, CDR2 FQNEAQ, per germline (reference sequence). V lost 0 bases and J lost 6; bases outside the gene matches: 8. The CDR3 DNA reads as TGTGCCAGCAGCTTAGCGGGCCAGCGGGATGGCAATGAGCAGTTCTTC. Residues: CASSLAGQRDGNEQFF.

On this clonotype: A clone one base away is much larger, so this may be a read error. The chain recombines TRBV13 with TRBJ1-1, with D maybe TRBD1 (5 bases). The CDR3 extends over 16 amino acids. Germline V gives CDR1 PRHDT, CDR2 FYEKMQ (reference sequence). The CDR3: CASRLGLGLKGTEAFF. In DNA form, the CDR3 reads TGTGCCAGCAGATTAGGCCTGGGGCTCAAGGGGACTGAAGCTTTCTTT.